This entry lists 18 T cell receptor beta chains sequenced from one sample in a study of shared clonotypes between healthy human individuals (dated by TCRdb to 2019 to 2021). For the CD8 naive samples, CD45RO-negative cells were positively selected for CCR7, yielding a CD45RA+CCR7+ population from which TemRA cells were excluded. Library preparation was by the immunoSEQ multiplex PCR assay. The table comes from immuneACCESS by way of TCRdb, which keeps in-frame sequences with V and J called. Part of the clones is missing from these tables; in studies checked, under half for an unresolved V gene and the rest for unknown reasons. The table for this sample lists roughly 2.1 million clones; about 93% of them were counted only once. The top ten clonotypes cover roughly 1.8% of the sample. Material for sequencing was naive CD8+ T cells from PBMCs. Interpreted using the paper, the cell subset or site label stands for: CD45RA+CCR7+. These receptors originate from a man aged 18 to 30 in good health. Some clones in this sample may be carry-over from other donors' samples.

The chain has TRBV4-1 and TRBJ2-5; D may be TRBD1 or TRBD2 (6 bases each). V was clipped by 1 base and J by 5 bases, with 29 bases between them. The CDR3 has 20 amino acids. Germline lookup yields CDR1 MGHRA and CDR2 YSYEKL. The CDR3 DNA reads as TGCGCCAGCAGCCAAGTAGTGGTCGGTCTCGGGGACACTCTAGCGGAGACCCAGTACTTC. It is translated as CASSQVVVGLGDTLAETQYF.

CDR3 sequence reads: CATAASGTSGYEQYF. The CDR3 bases are TGTGCCACCGCCGCGTCCGGGACTAGCGGGTACGAGCAGTACTTC. J is TRBJ2-7 and V is TRBV19; 12 bases match TRBD2. Germline CDR1 and CDR2: LNHDA and SQIVND (reference sequence). This CDR3 contains 15 residues. V dropped 10 bases and J dropped 4; count of bases not matched to a gene: 11.

This rearrangement joins TRBV15 to TRBJ1-4; TRBD1 might be the D (5 bases). The CDR3 totals 17 residues. Germline CDR1 is LNHNV and CDR2 is YYDKDF (reference sequence). Trimming removed 5 bases at V and 4 bases at J, with 20 bases between. The CDR3 here is CATSLAGQGILNEKLFF. DNA of the CDR3: TGTGCCACCAGCCTGGCCGGGCAGGGAATACTTAATGAAAAACTGTTTTTT.

The chain couples TRBV4-2 to TRBJ1-1; D is ambiguous. V lost 0 bases to trimming and J lost 1 base, with 9 bases between them. Germline values: CDR1 LGHNA, CDR2 YNFKEQ. CDR3 length: 15 amino acids. The CDR3 coding sequence is TGTGCCAGCAGCCAAGATTCAGGTGGGAACACTGAAGCTTTCTTT. This sequence encodes CASSQDSGGNTEAFF.

This chain joins TRBV6-5 and TRBJ2-1, with 9 bases identical to TRBD2. The CDR3 length is 15 residues. Germline V gene sequence: CDR1 MNHEY, CDR2 SVGAGI. Trimming removed 7 bases from V and 0 bases from J; junction bases left unmatched: 4. The chain's CDR3 is CASTNSGSSYNEQFF. The DNA for the CDR3 is TGTGCCAGCACAAATAGCGGGAGCTCCTACAATGAGCAGTTCTTC.

The chain carries TRBV7-2 and TRBJ2-7; tentatively, D is TRBD1 (6 bases). Germline values: CDR1 SGHTA, CDR2 FQGNSA. The CDR3 contains 15 residues. V shed 3 bases and J shed 3 bases, with 15 bases lying between them. CDR3 nucleotide sequence: TGTGCCAGCAGCTTTCCTAGGACAGTTGACTACGAGCAGTACTTC. It codes for CASSFPRTVDYEQYF.

The chain has TRBV19 and TRBJ1-2; a weak D match, TRBD1 (6 bases). The germline V gene encodes CDR1 LNHDA and CDR2 SQIVND (reference sequence). This CDR3 has 15 amino acids. V lost 2 bases, J lost 2 bases, and 12 bases lay in between. The CDR3 loop reads CASSITGHLNYGYTF. In nucleotides, the CDR3 is TGTGCCAGTAGTATAACGGGACACTTGAACTATGGCTACACCTTC.

The V and J genes are TRBV21-1 and TRBJ2-7. TRBV21-1 is a listed pseudogene. This CDR3 has 14 amino acids. Here the CDR3 reads CASSRKRRQNEQYF. In DNA, the CDR3 is TGTGCCAGCAGCAGAAAAAGGCGTCAGAACGAGCAGTACTTC.

This clone turned up a few times. The chain combines TRBV7-3 with TRBJ1-1; 8 bases line up with TRBD1. Germline V gene lookup returns CDR1 SGHTA and CDR2 FQGTGA. The CDR3 contains 14 residues. The ends lost 2 bases at V and 4 bases at J; junction bases unmatched: 3. Here the CDR3 reads CASSLSGTGTEAFF. The CDR3 DNA follows: TGTGCCAGCAGCTTATCCGGGACAGGCACTGAAGCTTTCTTT.

This chain links TRBV6-1 with TRBJ2-5, with 9 bases identical to TRBD2. V lost 3 bases to trimming and J lost 1 base; unmatched junction nucleotides: 6. Looked up from germline, CDR1 is MNHNS and CDR2 is SASEGT. CDR3 length: 16 amino acids. Here the CDR3 reads CASSDLTSGLQETQYF. In DNA form, the CDR3 reads TGTGCCAGCAGTGACCTGACTAGCGGACTCCAAGAGACCCAGTACTTC.

This chain links TRBV29-1 with TRBJ2-1, with D tentatively TRBD2 (6 bases). Per the germline V gene, CDR1 is SQVTM and CDR2 is ANQGSEA. The CDR3 length is 12 residues. V was pared by 7 bases and J by 9 bases, with 16 bases between. The CDR3 bases are TGCAGCGCCCCCCTACGGGAGAGTGAGCAGTTCTTC. This gives the protein CSAPLRESEQFF.

To note about this clone: Other DNA sequences in this specimen translate into the identical CDR3. The chain is built from TRBV27 and TRBJ2-7; D may correspond to TRBD1 or TRBD2 (6 bases each). Trimming left V 5 bases short and J 6 bases short, with 14 bases between. Germline CDR1 MNHEY, CDR2 SMNVEV (reference sequence). The CDR3 spans 13 residues. The CDR3 nucleotides read TGTGCCAGCAGTCCCCGGGGGCCAGGCGAGCAGTACTTC. Translating it yields CASSPRGPGEQYF.

CDR3 residues: CASSERTGGRTGELFF. CDR3 bases: TGTGCCAGTAGTGAAAGGACAGGGGGCAGGACCGGGGAGCTGTTTTTT. This chain uses TRBV19 with TRBJ2-2, with 11 bases fitting TRBD1. This CDR3 contains 16 residues. The J segment lost 5 bases and the V segment lost 5 bases, leaving 7 bases of the junction unmatched. Per the germline V gene, CDR1 is LNHDA and CDR2 is SQIVND (reference sequence).

The chain uses TRBV30 and TRBJ1-4, with TRBD1 matching over 8 bases. Germline values: CDR1 GTSNPN, CDR2 SVGIG (reference sequence). V shed 3 bases, J shed 8 bases, and the junction held 8 bases outside the gene matches. CDR3 length equals 14 residues. The CDR3 here is CAWREQGVGEKLFF. CDR3 bases: TGTGCCTGGAGGGAACAGGGGGTAGGAGAAAAACTGTTTTTT.

V gene TRBV5-1 combines with J gene TRBJ1-1; D is unresolved. The V and J ends lost 4 bases and 6 bases respectively, with 7 bases between them. Germline CDR1 SGHRS, CDR2 YFSETQ. This CDR3 contains 11 residues. CDR3 amino acids: CASSRGPEAFF. CDR3 bases: TGCGCCAGCAGCCGGGGTCCTGAAGCTTTCTTT.

The J gene is TRBJ1-2, the V gene TRBV14, with unresolved D. CDR1 is SGHDN, CDR2 FVKESK, per germline. This CDR3 spans 14 amino acids. V was cut by 1 base and J by 4 bases, with 10 bases left in between. The CDR3 region is CASSQGRYSYGYTF. DNA of the CDR3: TGTGCCAGCAGCCAAGGGAGGTATAGCTATGGCTACACCTTC.

CDR3 in DNA: TGCGCCAGCAGCTTGAGGGGGCCGGTCACTGAAGCTTTCTTT. Translation: CASSLRGPVTEAFF. The V gene is TRBV5-1, the J gene TRBJ1-1; 7 positions agree with TRBD1. The V segment lost 1 base and the J segment 4 bases; nucleotides outside the gene matches: 4. Germline V gene sequence: CDR1 SGHRS, CDR2 YFSETQ. The CDR3 is made up of 14 amino acids.

The gene calls are TRBV2 and TRBJ2-7, with TRBD1 as a possible D gene (5 bases). Germline V gene lookup returns CDR1 SNHLY and CDR2 FYNNEI. This CDR3 contains 16 residues. Trimming stripped 6 bases from V and 0 bases from J, with 18 bases between. The CDR3 nucleotides are TGTGCCAGCAGGGAGAGCCTGACAGAAACCTCCTACGAGCAGTACTTC. This sequence encodes CASRESLTETSYEQYF.